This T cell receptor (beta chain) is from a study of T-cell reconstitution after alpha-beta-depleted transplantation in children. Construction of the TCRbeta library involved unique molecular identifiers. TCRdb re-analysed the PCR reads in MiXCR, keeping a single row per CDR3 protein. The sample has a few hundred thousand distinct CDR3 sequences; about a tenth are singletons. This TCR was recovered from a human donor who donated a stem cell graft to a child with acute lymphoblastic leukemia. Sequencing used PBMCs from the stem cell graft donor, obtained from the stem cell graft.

The CDR3 DNA is TGTGCCAGTAGTTCTCGCCTTGATAGCGGGGGGGCCACAGATACGCAGTATTTT. Translation: CASSSRLDSGGATDTQYF. This chain joins TRBV19 and TRBJ2-3; 11 bases fit TRBD2. V was pared by 5 bases and J by 2 bases, with 12 bases of the junction left unmatched. The CDR3 covers 18 residues. Germline assignment: CDR1 LNHDA and CDR2 SQIVND (reference sequence).